This T cell receptor (beta chain) was observed in a study of shared clonotypes between healthy human individuals. Study results and limitations: At large depth, rarefaction still showed sorted-subset sequencing to be incomplete. Larger richness was generally estimated for naive than memory subsets.

The protocol was immunoSEQ multiplex PCR, while the TCRdb copy is restricted to in-frame clones and leaves out a portion. This repertoire shows roughly 1,000,000 clones, around 78% found once; its top ten account for under 0.8%. With respect to this clone: Its antigen is not identified.

This CDR3 contains 15 residues. Trimming stripped 0 bases from V and 0 bases from J, with 9 bases between. The germline CDR1 and CDR2 sequences are SGHKS and YYEKEE (reference sequence). The V and J genes are TRBV5-5 and TRBJ1-1; unclear D gene. The sequenced material came from memory CD4+ T cells from PBMCs. The subset is: CD45RA-negative fraction. The receptor's source is a man aged 18 to 35 in good health. Some clones in this sample may be carry-over from other donors' samples. This CDR3 reads CASSLVVSLNTEAFF. The CDR3 coding sequence is TGTGCCAGCAGCTTGGTGGTTAGTTTGAACACTGAAGCTTTCTTT.